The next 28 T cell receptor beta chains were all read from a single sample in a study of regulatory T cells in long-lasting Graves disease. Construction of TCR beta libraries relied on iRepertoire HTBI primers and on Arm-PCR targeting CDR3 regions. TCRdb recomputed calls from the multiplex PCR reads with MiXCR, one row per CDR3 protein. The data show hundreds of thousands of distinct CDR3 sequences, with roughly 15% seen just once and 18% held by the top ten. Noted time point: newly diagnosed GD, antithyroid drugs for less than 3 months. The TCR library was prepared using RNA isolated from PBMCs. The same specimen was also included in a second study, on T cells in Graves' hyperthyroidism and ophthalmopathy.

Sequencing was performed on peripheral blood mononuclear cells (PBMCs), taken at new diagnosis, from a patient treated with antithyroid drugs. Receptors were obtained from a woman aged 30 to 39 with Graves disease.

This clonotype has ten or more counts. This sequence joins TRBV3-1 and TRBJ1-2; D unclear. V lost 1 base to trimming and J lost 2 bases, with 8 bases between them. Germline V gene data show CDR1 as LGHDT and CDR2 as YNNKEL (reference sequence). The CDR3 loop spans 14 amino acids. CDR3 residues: CASSQASGNYGYTF. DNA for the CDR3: TGTGCCAGCAGCCAAGCAAGCGGGAACTATGGCTACACCTTC.

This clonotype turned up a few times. The CDR3 region has the DNA TGTGCCAGTAGTACAGGGATAGGGGGAGCGTACGAGCAGTACTTC. Translation gives CASSTGIGGAYEQYF. The gene calls are TRBV19 and TRBJ2-7; TRBD1 is a possible D gene (6 bases). Germline V gives CDR1 LNHDA, CDR2 SQIVND (reference sequence). Trimming cost V 4 bases and J 4 bases, with 17 bases left between them. The CDR3 runs 15 residues.

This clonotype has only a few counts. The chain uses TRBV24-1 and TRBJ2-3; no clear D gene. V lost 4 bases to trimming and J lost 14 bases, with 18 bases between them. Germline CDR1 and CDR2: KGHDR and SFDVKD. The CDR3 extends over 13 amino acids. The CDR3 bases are TGTGCCACCAGTGAGTCCAGCCTCTCCTCGAGGTATTTT. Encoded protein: CATSESSLSSRYF.

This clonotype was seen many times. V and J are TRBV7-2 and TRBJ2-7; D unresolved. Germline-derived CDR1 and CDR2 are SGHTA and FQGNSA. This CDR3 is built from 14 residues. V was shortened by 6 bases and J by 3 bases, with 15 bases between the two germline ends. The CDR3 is CASRPTTRNYEQYF. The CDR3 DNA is TGTGCCAGCAGACCAACTACCCGAAACTACGAGCAGTACTTC. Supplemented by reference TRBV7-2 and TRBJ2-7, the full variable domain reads GAGVSQSPSNKVTEKGKDVELRCDPISGHTALYWYRQSLGQGLEFLIYFQGNSAPDKSGLPSDRFSAERTGGSVSTLTIQRTQQEDSAVYLCASRPTTRNYEQYFGPGTRLTVT.

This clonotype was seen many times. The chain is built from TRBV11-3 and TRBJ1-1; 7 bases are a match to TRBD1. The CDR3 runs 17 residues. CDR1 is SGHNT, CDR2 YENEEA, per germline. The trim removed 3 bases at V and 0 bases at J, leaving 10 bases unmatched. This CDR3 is CASSLGRGTALNTEAFF. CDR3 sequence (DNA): TGTGCCAGCAGCTTGGGAAGGGGGACAGCTTTGAACACTGAAGCTTTCTTT.

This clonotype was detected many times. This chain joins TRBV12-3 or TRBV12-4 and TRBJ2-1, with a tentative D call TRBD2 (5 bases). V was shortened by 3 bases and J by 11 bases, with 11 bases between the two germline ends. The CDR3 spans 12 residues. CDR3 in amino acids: CASSFEGTKQFF. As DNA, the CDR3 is TGTGCCAGCAGTTTCGAGGGTACAAAGCAGTTCTTC.

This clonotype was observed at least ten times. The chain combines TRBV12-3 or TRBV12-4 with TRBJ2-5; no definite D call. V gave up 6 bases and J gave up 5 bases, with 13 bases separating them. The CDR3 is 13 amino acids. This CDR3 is CASSHSALETQYF. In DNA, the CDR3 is TGTGCCAGCAGCCACTCGGCCCTTGAGACCCAGTACTTC.

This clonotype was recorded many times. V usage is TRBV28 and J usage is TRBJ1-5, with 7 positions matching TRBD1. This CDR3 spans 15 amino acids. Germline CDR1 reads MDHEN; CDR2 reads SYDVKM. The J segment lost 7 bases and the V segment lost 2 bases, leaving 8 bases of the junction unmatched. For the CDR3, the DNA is TGTGCCAGCAGTTTAGAGGGGGCTCGTGACCAGCCCCAGCATTTT. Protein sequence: CASSLEGARDQPQHF. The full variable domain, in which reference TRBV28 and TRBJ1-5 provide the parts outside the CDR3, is DVKVTQSSRYLVKRTGEKVFLECVQDMDHENMFWYRQDPGLGLRLIYFSYDVKMKEKGDIPEGYSVSREKKERFSLILESASTNQTSMYLCASSLEGARDQPQHFGDGTRLSIL.

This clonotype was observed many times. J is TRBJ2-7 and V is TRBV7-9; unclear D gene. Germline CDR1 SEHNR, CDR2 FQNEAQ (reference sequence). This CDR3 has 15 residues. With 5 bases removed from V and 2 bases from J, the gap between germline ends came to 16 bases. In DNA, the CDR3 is TGTGCCAGCAGCGACCTCCACAGCGAGACCTACGAGCAGTACTTC. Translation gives CASSDLHSETYEQYF.

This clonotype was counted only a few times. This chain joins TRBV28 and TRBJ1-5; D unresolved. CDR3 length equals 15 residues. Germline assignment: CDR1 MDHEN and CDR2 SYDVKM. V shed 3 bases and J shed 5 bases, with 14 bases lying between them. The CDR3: CASSLAGPSDQPQHF. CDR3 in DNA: TGTGCCAGCAGTTTGGCTGGACCTTCGGATCAGCCCCAGCATTTT.

The CDR3 reads CASRGQGISGEQYF. The DNA for the CDR3 is TGTGCCAGCAGGGGACAGGGAATCTCGGGCGAGCAGTACTTC. J is TRBJ2-7 and V is TRBV25-1; 9 nucleotides match TRBD1. CDR1 MGHDK and CDR2 SYGVNS come from the germline V gene. J lost 6 bases, V lost 6 bases, and 9 bases had no gene match. This CDR3 is 14 amino acids long.

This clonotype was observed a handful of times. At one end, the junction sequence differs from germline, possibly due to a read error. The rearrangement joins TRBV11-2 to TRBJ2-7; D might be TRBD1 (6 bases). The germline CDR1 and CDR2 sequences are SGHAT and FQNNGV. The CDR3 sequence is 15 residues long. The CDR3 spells CASNLNRERIYEQYF. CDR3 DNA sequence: TGTGCCAGCAACTTAAACAGGGAACGGATCTACGAGCAGTACTTC.

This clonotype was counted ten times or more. DNA for the CDR3: TGTGCCATCAGTGAGTCCCTCCTCGCCGGGACAGGCTTAGATGGCTACACCTTC. Its protein is CAISESLLAGTGLDGYTF. The chain couples TRBV10-3 to TRBJ1-2, with 8 bases identical to TRBD1. The CDR3 sequence is 18 residues long. The trim removed 0 bases at V and 6 bases at J, leaving 15 bases unmatched. The V gene's germline CDR1 is ENHRY and CDR2 SYGVKD.

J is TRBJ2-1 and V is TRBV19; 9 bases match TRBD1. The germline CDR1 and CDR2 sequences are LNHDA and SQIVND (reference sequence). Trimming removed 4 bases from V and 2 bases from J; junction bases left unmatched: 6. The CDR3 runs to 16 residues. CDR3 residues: CASSTMGQGTYNEQFF. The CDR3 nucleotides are TGTGCCAGTAGTACGATGGGACAGGGAACCTACAATGAGCAGTTCTTC.

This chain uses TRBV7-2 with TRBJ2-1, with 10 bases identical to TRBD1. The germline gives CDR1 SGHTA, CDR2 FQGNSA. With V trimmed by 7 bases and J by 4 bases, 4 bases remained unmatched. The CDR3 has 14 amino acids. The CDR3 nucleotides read TGTGCCAGCACCCAGGGACAGGGGTACAATGAGCAGTTCTTC. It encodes CASTQGQGYNEQFF.

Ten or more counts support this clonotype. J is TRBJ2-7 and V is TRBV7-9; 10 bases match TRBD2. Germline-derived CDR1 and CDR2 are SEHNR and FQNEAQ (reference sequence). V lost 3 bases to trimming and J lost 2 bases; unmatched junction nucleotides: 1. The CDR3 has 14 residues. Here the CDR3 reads CASSFGTSAYEQYF. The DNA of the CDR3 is TGTGCCAGCAGCTTCGGGACTAGCGCCTACGAGCAGTACTTC.

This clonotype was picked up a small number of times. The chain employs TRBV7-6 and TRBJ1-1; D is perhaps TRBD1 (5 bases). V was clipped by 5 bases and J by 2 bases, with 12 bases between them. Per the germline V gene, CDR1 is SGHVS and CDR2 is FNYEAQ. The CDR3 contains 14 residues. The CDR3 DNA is TGTGCCAGCAGCGCATTCACAGGTAACACTGAAGCTTTCTTT. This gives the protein CASSAFTGNTEAFF.

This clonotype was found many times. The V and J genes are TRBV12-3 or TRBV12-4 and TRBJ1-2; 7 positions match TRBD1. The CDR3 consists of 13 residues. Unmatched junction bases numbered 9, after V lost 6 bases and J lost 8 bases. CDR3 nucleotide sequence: TGTGCCAGCAGGAGGGGGCGCGGTTCAGGCTACACCTTC. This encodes CASRRGRGSGYTF.

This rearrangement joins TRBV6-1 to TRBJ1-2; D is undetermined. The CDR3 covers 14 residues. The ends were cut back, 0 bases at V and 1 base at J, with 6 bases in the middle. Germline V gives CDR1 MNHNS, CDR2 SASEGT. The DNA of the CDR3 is TGTGCCAGCAGTGAAGCTAAGGGTAACTATGGCTACACCTTC. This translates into CASSEAKGNYGYTF.

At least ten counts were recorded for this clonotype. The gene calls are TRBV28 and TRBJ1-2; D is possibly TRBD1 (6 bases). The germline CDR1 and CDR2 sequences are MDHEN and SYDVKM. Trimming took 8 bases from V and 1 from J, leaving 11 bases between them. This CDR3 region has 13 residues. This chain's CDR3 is CASRGAGNYGYTF. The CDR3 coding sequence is TGTGCCAGCCGGGGGGCCGGTAACTATGGCTACACCTTC.

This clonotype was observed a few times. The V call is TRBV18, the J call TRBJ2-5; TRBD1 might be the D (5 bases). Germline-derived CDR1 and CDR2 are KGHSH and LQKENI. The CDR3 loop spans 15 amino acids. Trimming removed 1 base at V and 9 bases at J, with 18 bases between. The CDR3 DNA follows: TGTGCCAGCTCACCACAGGACACGGCCAAGATGTCCCAGTACTTC. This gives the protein CASSPQDTAKMSQYF.

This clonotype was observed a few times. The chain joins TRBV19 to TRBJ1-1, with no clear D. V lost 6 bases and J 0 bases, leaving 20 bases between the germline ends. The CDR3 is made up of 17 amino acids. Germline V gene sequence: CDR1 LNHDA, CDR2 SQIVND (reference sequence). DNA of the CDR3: TGTGCCAGTAGACCGGTACTGACTACGGCCATGAACACTGAAGCTTTCTTT. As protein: CASRPVLTTAMNTEAFF.

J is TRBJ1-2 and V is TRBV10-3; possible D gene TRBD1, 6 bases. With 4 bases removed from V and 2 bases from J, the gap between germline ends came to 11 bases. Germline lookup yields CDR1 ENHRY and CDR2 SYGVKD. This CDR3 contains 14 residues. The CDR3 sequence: CAISASDRNYGYTF. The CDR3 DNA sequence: TGTGCCATCAGTGCATCGGACAGAAACTATGGCTACACCTTC.

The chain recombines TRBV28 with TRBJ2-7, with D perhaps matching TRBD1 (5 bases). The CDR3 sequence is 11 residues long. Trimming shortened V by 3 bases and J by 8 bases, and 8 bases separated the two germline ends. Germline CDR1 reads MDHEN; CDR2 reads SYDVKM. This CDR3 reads CASSFRTQQYF. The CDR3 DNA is TGTGCCAGCAGTTTCCGGACACAGCAGTACTTC.

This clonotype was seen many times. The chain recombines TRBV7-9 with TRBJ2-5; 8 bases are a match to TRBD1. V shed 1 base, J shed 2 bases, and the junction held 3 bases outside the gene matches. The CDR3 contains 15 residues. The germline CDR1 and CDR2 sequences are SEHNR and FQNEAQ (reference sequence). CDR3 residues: CASSLDGTGQETQYF. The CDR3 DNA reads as TGTGCCAGCAGCTTAGATGGGACAGGACAAGAGACCCAGTACTTC.

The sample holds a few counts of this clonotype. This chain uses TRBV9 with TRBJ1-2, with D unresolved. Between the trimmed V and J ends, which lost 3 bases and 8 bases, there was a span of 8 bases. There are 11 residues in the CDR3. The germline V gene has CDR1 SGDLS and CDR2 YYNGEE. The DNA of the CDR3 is TGTGCCAGCAGCGGGGAAAAAGGCTACACCTTC. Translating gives CASSGEKGYTF. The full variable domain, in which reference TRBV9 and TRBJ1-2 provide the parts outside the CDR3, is DSGVTQTPKHLITATGQRVTLRCSPRSGDLSVYWYQQSLDQGLQFLIQYYNGEERAKGNILERFSAQQFPDLHSELNLSSLELGDSALYFCASSGEKGYTFGSGTRLTVV.

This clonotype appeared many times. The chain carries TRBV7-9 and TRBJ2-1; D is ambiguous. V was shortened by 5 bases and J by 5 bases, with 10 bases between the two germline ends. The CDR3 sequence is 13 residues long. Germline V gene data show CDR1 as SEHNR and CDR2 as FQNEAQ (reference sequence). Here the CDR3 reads CASSRVGHNEQFF. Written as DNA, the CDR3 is TGTGCCAGCAGCCGTGTGGGCCACAATGAGCAGTTCTTC.

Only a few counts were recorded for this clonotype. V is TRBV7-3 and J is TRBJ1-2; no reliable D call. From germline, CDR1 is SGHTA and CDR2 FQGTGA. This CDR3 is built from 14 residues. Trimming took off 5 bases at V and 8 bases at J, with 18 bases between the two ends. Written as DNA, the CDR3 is TGTGCCAGCAGCCCCTCTCAGGAGCCTAGGGGCTACACCTTC. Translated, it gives CASSPSQEPRGYTF.